This is a list of T cell receptor beta chains from one sample in a study of CD8+CD57+ T cells in acquired aplastic anemia. TCRdb used MiXCR to reprocess the reads, holding one entry per CDR3 protein. The table includes around 200,000 distinct CDR3 sequences, around 60% detected once. The sequencing sample was made of sorted CD4+, CD8+, or CD8+CD57+ T cells (not recorded which) from PBMCs. The receptor set was obtained from a human donor in good health. The CDR3 runs from the conserved cysteine through the conserved F or W. D genes are given only for firm matches. Clone size is given for some rows only: seen once, a few or many times, or a class if the clone is expanded.

>NA|13|TRBV20-1|TRBJ2-7|NA
TGCAGTGCTAGAGCTGGGGGTGGGGGCGAGCAGTACTTC
CSARAGGGGEQYF
>TRBD2|12|TRBV2|TRBJ2-5|NA
TGTGCCACCTGGGGGGGGGAGGAGACCCAGTACTTC
CATWGGEETQYF
>TRBD1|16|TRBV6-5|TRBJ1-5|many
TGTGCCAGCAGTACCGGGACAGGGGGGGTATATCAGCCCCAGCATTTT
CASSTGTGGVYQPQHF
>NA|13|TRBV7-6|TRBJ2-1|many
TGTGCCACCAAGGCGCTCAACTACAATGAGCAGTTCTTC
CATKALNYNEQFF
>TRBD2|16|TRBV10-3|TRBJ2-1|many
TGTGCCATTGGGACTAGCGGGGGACCCTCCTACAATGAGCAGTTCTTC
CAIGTSGGPSYNEQFF
>NA|18|TRBV19|TRBJ2-1|NA
TGTGCCAGTAGTAAGTCGAGACAGGAACACGGGTGGCCGAATGAGCAGTTCTTC
CASSKSRQEHGWPNEQFF
>NA|12|TRBV4-1|TRBJ2-3|many
TGCGCCAGCAGCCAACACACAGATACGCAGTATTTT
CASSQHTDTQYF
>NA|14|TRBV10-1|TRBJ1-6|NA
TGCGCCAGCAGTGGCCCAGGGGCAGGATCACCCCTCCACTTT
CASSGPGAGSPLHF
>TRBD2|14|TRBV5-1|TRBJ2-1|NA
TGCGCCAGCAGCCCCGGGACTAGCGGCAATGAGCAGTTCTTC
CASSPGTSGNEQFF
>TRBD2|15|TRBV7-9|TRBJ2-1|once
TGTGCCAGCAGCGTTAGCGGGGTTGGGTACGATGAGCAGTTCTTC
CASSVSGVGYDEQFF
>NA|15|TRBV6-5|TRBJ1-3|few
TGTGCCAGCAGTGCCGACAGAAGCTCTGGAAACACCATATATTTT
CASSADRSSGNTIYF
>NA|16|TRBV7-9|TRBJ2-6|NA
TGCGCCAGCAGCCAAGACCCGGGGGCTGGGGCCAACGTCCTGACTTTC
CASSQDPGAGANVLTF
>TRBD1|13|TRBV10-2|TRBJ1-6|few
TGCGCCAGCAGTGACCAGGGGGGATCACCCCTCCACTTT
CASSDQGGSPLHF
>NA|14|TRBV2|TRBJ1-5|NA
TGTGCCAGCAAGGAAGGGTGGAGCAATCAGCCCCAGCATTTT
CASKEGWSNQPQHF
>NA|17|TRBV10-3|TRBJ2-1|NA
TGTGCCATCAGTGAGGGCCGGCCGGGGAGCTCCTACAATGAGCAGTTCTTC
CAISEGRPGSSYNEQFF
>NA|10|TRBV7-3|TRBJ1-4|few
TGTGCCAGCAGTAGACCAAAACTGTTTTTT
CASSRPKLFF
>TRBD2|17|TRBV11-1|TRBJ2-2|NA
TGTGCCAGCAGCTTAGCACGTCGTCTAGCGGGGGGGCGCGAGCTGTTCTTT
CASSLARRLAGGRELFF
>NA|12|TRBV2|TRBJ1-1|NA
TGTGCCAGCACGCTCTCGGACACTGAAGCTTTCTTT
CASTLSDTEAFF
>TRBD1|15|TRBV7-4|TRBJ1-1|NA
TGTGCCAGCAGGTCGACAGGGGGATTGAACACTGAAGCTTTCTTT
CASRSTGGLNTEAFF
>NA|15|TRBV7-2|TRBJ2-1|NA
TGTGCCAGCAGCTTAGGGCCTTCAGGGTGGGATGAGCAGTTCTTC
CASSLGPSGWDEQFF
>TRBD2|16|TRBV27|TRBJ2-5|many
TGTGCCAGCAGTTCGGTTTTGACTAGCGGGGCTGAGACCCAGTACTTC
CASSSVLTSGAETQYF
>NA|14|TRBV5-6|TRBJ1-2|NA
TGTGCCAGCAGCCCGGGGGTACAGGGTCATGGCTACACCTTC
CASSPGVQGHGYTF
>NA|15|TRBV24-1|TRBJ2-1|NA
TGTGCCACCGCCGAAGATAGCAAGACCTACAATGAGCAGTTCTTC
CATAEDSKTYNEQFF
>NA|15|TRBV7-9|TRBJ2-5|NA
TGTGCCAGCAGCTTAGCTGTACGGCTCCAAGAGACCCAGTACTTC
CASSLAVRLQETQYF
>NA|13|TRBV7-9|TRBJ2-6|few
TGTGCCAGCAGCTACTCTGGGGCCAACGTCCTGACTTTC
CASSYSGANVLTF
>NA|11|TRBV15|TRBJ2-1|NA
TGTGCCACCAGCACCGGACAGGAGCAGTTCTTC
CATSTGQEQFF
>NA|14|TRBV2|TRBJ1-2|NA
TGTGCCAGCAGTGAAATCGACGGGAACTATGGCTACACCTTC
CASSEIDGNYGYTF
>NA|12|TRBV7-2|TRBJ1-1|few
TGTGCCAGCAGCTCCGACACGATTGAAGCTTTCTTT
CASSSDTIEAFF
>TRBD2|17|TRBV7-6|TRBJ2-2|NA
TGTGCCAGCAGCTTAGCGGGAGGGCCCGCGGGCACCGGGGAGCTGTTTTTT
CASSLAGGPAGTGELFF
>NA|16|TRBV3-1|TRBJ2-1|few
TGTGCCAGCAGCCAAGATTTGGCGCGGACCTACAATGAGCAGTTCTTC
CASSQDLARTYNEQFF
>TRBD2|13|TRBV2|TRBJ2-5|NA
TGTGCCAGCAGTGAACGGGGGGGCGAGACCCAGTACTTC
CASSERGGETQYF
>TRBD2|15|TRBV15|TRBJ2-7|few
TGTGCCACCAGCAGAGACAGCGGGGGGGCGCGTGAGCAGTACTTC
CATSRDSGGAREQYF
>TRBD2|16|TRBV7-8|TRBJ2-1|NA
TGTGCCAGCAGCTTCCTAGCGGGCAGCTCCTACAATGAGCAGTTCTTC
CASSFLAGSSYNEQFF
>NA|13|TRBV29-1|TRBJ1-1|NA
TGCAGCGTGCTGATAGGCGGGACCCCTGAGGCTTTCTTT
CSVLIGGTPEAFF
>NA|14|TRBV20-1|TRBJ2-3|once
TGCAGTGCTAGGCCCGGGGGCGCGGGAGATACGCAGTATTTT
CSARPGGAGDTQYF
>TRBD1|13|TRBV25-1|TRBJ1-2|NA
TGTGCCAGCAGTGGCTCCGGGACAGCCTTGAACACCTTC
CASSGSGTALNTF
>NA|18|TRBV7-9|TRBJ2-2|NA
TGTGCCAGCAGCTTAAGGGGGGGACAGGATGAGGACACCGGGGAGCTGTTTTTT
CASSLRGGQDEDTGELFF
>NA|11|TRBV20-1|TRBJ1-1|few
TGCAGTGCTAGACTCGGGACTGAAGCTTTCTTT
CSARLGTEAFF
>NA|13|TRBV6-4|TRBJ2-2|many
TGTGCCAGCAGTGTGGGGTTCGCCGGGGAGCTGTTTTTT
CASSVGFAGELFF
>NA|13|TRBV7-2|TRBJ2-6|NA
TGTGCCAGCGACAGCTCTGGGGCCAACGTCCTGACTTTC
CASDSSGANVLTF
>TRBD2|15|TRBV28|TRBJ2-1|NA
TGTGCCAGCACCTTAGAGGGAGGGCCGATCCATGAGCAGTTCTTC
CASTLEGGPIHEQFF
>NA|13|TRBV5-5|TRBJ1-1|many
TGTGCCAGCAGCTTCCATACGAACACTGAAGCTTTCTTT
CASSFHTNTEAFF
>TRBD2|15|TRBV7-9|TRBJ2-1|NA
TGTGCCAGCAGCTTACTAGCGGGGGTTTACAATGAGCAGTTCTTC
CASSLLAGVYNEQFF
>NA|16|TRBV5-1|TRBJ2-3|NA
TGCGCCAGCAGCTTGGCCCAGGGGCAAATGCCAGATACGCAGTATTTT
CASSLAQGQMPDTQYF
>NA|14|TRBV7-2|TRBJ2-7|NA
TGTGCCAGCAGCCACACAGGGAGCGGCCACGAGCAGTACTTC
CASSHTGSGHEQYF
>TRBD2|17|TRBV4-1|TRBJ2-3|many
TGCGCCAGCAGCCAAGATACAACGGGGGGGGTGACAGATACGCAGTATTTT
CASSQDTTGGVTDTQYF
>TRBD1|15|TRBV5-1|TRBJ2-7|few
TGCGCCAGCAGCCCAGGGACAGGGGTCTCCTACGAGCAGTACTTC
CASSPGTGVSYEQYF
>NA|15|TRBV7-8|TRBJ1-2|NA
TGTGCCAGCAGCTTAGCGTATGAGGGGGTTAGCGGCTACACCTTC
CASSLAYEGVSGYTF
>NA|14|TRBV20-1|TRBJ1-6|NA
TGCAGTGCTAGTTGGAGGGATTGGGATTCACCCCTCCACTTT
CSASWRDWDSPLHF
>TRBD2|13|TRBV7-2|TRBJ2-5|NA
TGTGCCAGCGGAGCGGGAGCGGGGGAGACCCAGTACTTC
CASGAGAGETQYF
>NA|14|TRBV7-9|TRBJ2-3|NA
TGTGCCAGCAGCTTAGAAGCAGGAACAGATACGCAGTATTTT
CASSLEAGTDTQYF